What follows describes a single T cell receptor beta chain. These data are taken from a study of cytomegalovirus exposure and HLA in healthy donors. The CDR3 covers 15 residues. The ends lost 8 bases at V and 4 bases at J; junction bases unmatched: 9. Germline V gene data show CDR1 as ENHRY and CDR2 as SYGVKD. The PCR used 60 Vbeta and 13 Jbeta primers. Clones were sequenced by immunoSEQ multiplex PCR, and TCRdb holds only the in-frame ones, with some missing. This sample has 50,000 to 70,000 clones, with 80% found just once. The chain combines TRBV10-3 with TRBJ2-1, with TRBD2 matching over 9 bases. This TCR was sampled from a male donor in good health and CMV-seronegative. Sequenced material: PBMCs. The CDR3 loop reads CAIGGARGGYNEQFF. Written as DNA, the CDR3 is TGTGCCATCGGGGGTGCGCGGGGGGGGTACAATGAGCAGTTCTTC.